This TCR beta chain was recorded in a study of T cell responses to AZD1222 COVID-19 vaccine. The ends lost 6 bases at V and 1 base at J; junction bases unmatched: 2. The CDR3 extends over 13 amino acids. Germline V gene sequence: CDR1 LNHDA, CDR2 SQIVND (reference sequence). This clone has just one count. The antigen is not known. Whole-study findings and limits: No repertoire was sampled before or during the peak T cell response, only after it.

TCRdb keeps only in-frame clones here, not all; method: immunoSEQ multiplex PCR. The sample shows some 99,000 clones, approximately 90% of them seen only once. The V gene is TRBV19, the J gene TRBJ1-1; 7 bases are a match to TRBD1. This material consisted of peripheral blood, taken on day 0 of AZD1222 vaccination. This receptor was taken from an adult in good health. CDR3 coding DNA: TGTGCCAGTAGAGGACAGGCGAACACTGAAGCTTTCTTT. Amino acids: CASRGQANTEAFF. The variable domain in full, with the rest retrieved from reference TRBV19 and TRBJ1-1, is DGGITQSPKYLFRKEGQNVTLSCEQNLNHDAMYWYRQDPGQGLRLIYYSQIVNDFQKGDIAEGYSVSREKKESFPLTVTSAQKNPTAFYLCASRGQANTEAFFGQGTRLTVV.